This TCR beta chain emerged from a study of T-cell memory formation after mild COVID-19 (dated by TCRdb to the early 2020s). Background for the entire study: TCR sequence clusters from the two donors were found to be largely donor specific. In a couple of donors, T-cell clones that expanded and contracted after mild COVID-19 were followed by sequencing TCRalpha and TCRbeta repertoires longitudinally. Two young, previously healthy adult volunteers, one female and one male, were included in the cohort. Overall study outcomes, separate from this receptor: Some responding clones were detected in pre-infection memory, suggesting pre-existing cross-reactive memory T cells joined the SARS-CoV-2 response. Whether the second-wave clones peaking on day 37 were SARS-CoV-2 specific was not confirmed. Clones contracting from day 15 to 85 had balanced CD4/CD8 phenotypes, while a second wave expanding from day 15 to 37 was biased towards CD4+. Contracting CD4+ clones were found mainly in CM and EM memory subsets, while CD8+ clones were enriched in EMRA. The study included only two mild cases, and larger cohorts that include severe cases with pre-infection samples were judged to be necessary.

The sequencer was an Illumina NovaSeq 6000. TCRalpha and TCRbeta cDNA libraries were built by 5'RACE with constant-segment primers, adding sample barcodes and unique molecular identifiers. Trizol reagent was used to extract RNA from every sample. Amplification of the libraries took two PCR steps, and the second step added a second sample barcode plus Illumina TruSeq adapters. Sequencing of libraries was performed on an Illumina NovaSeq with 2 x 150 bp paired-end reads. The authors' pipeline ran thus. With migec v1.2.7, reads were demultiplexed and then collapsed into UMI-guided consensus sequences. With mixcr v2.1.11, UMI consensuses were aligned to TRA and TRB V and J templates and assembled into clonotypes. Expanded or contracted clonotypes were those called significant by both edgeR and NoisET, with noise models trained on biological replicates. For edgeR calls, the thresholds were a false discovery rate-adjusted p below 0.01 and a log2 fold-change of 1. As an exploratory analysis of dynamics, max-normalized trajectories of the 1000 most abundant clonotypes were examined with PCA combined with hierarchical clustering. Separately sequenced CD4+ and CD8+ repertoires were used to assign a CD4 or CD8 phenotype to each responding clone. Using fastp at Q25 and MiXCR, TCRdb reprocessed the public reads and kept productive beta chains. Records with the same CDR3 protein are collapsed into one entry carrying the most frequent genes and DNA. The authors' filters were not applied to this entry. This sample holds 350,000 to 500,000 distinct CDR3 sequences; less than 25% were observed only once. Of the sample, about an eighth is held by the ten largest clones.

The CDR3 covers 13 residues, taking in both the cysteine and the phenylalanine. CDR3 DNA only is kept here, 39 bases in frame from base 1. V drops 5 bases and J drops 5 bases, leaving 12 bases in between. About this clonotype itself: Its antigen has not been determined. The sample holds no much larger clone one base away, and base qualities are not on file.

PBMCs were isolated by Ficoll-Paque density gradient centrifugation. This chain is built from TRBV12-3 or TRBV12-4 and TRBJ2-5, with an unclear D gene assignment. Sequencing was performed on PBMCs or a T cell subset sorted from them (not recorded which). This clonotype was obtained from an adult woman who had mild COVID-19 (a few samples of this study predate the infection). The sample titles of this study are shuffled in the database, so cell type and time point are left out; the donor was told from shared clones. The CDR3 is CASSTLIGETQYF. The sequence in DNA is TGTGCCAGCAGTACCCTAATTGGGGAGACCCAGTACTTC.